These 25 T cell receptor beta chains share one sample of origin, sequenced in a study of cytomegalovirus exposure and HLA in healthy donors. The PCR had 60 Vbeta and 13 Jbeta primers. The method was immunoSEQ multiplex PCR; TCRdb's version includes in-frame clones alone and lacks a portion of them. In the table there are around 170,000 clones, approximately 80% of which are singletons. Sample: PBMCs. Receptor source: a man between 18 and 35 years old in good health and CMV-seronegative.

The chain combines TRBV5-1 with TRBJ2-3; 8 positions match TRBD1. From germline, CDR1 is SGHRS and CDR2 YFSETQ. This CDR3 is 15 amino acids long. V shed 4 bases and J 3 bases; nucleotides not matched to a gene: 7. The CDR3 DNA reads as TGCGCCAGCAGCCTGGACAGGGCCAAGACAGATACGCAGTATTTT. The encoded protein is CASSLDRAKTDTQYF.

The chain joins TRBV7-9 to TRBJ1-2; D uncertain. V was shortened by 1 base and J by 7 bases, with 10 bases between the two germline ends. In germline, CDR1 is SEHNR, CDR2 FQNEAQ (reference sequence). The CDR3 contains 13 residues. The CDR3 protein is CASSLEAQSGYTF. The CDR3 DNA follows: TGTGCCAGCAGCTTAGAGGCACAGAGTGGCTACACCTTC.

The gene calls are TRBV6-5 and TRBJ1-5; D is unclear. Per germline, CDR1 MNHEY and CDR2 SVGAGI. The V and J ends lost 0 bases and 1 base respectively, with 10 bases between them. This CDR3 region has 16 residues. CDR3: CASSYSAGSSNQPQHF. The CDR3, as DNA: TGTGCCAGCAGTTACTCGGCGGGGAGCAGCAATCAGCCCCAGCATTTT.

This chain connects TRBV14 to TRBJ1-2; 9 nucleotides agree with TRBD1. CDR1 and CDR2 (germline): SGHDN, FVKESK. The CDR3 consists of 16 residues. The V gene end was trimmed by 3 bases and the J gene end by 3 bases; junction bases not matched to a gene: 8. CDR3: CASSQEGQGFDYGYTF. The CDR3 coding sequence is TGTGCCAGCAGCCAGGAGGGACAGGGTTTTGACTATGGCTACACCTTC.

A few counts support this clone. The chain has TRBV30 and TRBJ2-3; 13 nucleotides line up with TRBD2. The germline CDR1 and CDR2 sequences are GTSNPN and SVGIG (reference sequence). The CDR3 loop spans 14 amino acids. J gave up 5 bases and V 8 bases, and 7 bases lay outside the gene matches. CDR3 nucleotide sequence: TGTGCCCTGGGGACTAGCGGGGTCTTAGATACGCAGTATTTT. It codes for CALGTSGVLDTQYF.

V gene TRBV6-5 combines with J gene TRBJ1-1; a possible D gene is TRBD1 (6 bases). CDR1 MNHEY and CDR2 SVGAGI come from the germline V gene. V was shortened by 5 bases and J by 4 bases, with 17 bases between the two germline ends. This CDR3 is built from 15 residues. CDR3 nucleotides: TGTGCCAGCAGTCGAGGGGGTGCGGTGAGCACTGAAGCTTTCTTT. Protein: CASSRGGAVSTEAFF.

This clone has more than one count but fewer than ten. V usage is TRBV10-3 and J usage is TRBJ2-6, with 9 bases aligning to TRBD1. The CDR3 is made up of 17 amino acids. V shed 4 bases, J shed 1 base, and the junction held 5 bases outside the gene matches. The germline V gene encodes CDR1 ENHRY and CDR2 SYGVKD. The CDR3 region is CAISGPGQGSGANVLTF. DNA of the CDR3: TGTGCCATCAGTGGCCCGGGACAGGGATCTGGGGCCAACGTCCTGACTTTC.

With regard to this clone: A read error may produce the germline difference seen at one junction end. The CDR3 DNA follows: TGTTCCAGCAGTCATCAAGCCGGGACAGGGGGCTTCAGTCCCACTGAAGCTTTCTTT. This translates into CSSSHQAGTGGFSPTEAFF. The rearrangement links TRBV7-9 to TRBJ1-1; 12 nucleotides line up with TRBD1. CDR3 size: 19 residues. In germline, CDR1 is SEHNR, CDR2 FQNEAQ (reference sequence). The variable domain in full, completed from reference TRBV7-9 and TRBJ1-1, reads DTGVSQNPRHKITKRGQNVTFRCDPISEHNRLYWYRQTLGQGPEFLTYFQNEAQLEKSRLLSDRFSAERPKGSFSTLEIQRTEQGDSAMYLCSSSHQAGTGGFSPTEAFFGQGTRLTVV.

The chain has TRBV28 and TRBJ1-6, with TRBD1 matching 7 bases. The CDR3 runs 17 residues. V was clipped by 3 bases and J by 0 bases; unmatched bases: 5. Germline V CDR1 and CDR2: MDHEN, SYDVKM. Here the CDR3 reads CASSFAGGSSYNSPLHF. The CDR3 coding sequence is TGTGCCAGCAGTTTTGCAGGGGGGAGCTCCTATAATTCACCCCTCCACTTT.

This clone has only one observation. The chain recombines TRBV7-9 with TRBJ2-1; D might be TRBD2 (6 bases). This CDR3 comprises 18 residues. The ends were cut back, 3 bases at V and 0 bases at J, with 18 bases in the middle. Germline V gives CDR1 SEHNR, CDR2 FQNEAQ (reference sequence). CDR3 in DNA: TGTGCCAGCAGCTTTCCTGAAAGCGCGACTAGCTCCTACAATGAGCAGTTCTTC. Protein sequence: CASSFPESATSSYNEQFF.

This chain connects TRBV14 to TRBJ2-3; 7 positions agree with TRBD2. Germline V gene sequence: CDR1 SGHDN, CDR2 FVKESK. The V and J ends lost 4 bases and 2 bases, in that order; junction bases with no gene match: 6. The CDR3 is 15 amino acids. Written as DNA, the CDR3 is TGTGCCAGCAGCCGTGCGGGACTAATCACAGATACGCAGTATTTT. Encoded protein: CASSRAGLITDTQYF.

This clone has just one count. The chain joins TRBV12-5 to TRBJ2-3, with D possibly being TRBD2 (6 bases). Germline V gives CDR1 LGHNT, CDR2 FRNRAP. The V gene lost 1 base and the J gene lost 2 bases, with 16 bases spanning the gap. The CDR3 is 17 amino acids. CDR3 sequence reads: CASGLANPGLPTDTQYF. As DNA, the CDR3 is TGTGCTAGTGGTTTGGCGAATCCGGGACTCCCCACAGATACGCAGTATTTT.

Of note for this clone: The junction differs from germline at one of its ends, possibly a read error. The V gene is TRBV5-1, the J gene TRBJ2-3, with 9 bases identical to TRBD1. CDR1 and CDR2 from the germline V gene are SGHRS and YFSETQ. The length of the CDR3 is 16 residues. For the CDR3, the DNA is TGCGCCAGCGGCTTGGGAGGGACAGGGAGCACAGATACGCAGTATTTT. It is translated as CASGLGGTGSTDTQYF.

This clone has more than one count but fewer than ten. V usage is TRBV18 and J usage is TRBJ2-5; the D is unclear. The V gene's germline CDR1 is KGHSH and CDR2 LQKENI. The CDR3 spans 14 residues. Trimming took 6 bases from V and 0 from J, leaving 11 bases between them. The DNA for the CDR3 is TGTGCCAGCTCCTACGTTATGTACCAAGAGACCCAGTACTTC. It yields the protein CASSYVMYQETQYF.

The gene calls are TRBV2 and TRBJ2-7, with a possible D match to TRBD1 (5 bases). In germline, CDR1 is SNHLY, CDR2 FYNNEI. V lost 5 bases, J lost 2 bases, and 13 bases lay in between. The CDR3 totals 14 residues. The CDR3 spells CASSRQLTTYEQYF. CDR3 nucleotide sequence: TGTGCCAGCAGTCGACAGCTAACGACCTACGAGCAGTACTTC.

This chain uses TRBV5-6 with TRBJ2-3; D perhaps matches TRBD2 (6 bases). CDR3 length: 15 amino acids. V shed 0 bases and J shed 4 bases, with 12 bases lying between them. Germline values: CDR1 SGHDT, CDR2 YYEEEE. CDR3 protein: CASSLVWEAADTQYF. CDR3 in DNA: TGTGCCAGCAGCTTGGTTTGGGAGGCGGCAGATACGCAGTATTTT.

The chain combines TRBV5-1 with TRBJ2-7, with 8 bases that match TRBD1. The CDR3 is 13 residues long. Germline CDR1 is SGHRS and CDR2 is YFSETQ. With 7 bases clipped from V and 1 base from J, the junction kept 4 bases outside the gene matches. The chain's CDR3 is CASRQGASYEQYF. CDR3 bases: TGCGCCAGCCGTCAGGGGGCTTCCTACGAGCAGTACTTC.

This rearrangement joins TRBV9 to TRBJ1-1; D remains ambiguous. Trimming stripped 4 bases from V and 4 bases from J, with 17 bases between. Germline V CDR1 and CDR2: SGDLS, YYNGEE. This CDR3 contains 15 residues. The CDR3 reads CASSISPVGSTEAFF. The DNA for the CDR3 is TGTGCCAGCAGCATCAGCCCCGTCGGGAGCACTGAAGCTTTCTTT.

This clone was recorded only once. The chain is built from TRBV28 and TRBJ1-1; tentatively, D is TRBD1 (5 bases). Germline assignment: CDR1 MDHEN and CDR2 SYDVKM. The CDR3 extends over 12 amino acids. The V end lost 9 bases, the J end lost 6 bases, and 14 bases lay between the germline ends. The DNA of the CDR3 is TGTGCCAGTTGGGGGGTAGTGCCTGAAGCTTTCTTT. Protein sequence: CASWGVVPEAFF.

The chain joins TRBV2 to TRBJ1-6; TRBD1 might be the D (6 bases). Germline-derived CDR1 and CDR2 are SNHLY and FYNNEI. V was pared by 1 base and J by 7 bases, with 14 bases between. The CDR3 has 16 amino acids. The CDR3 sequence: CASSEGWEGGNSPLHF. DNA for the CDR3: TGTGCCAGCAGTGAAGGCTGGGAGGGGGGGAATTCACCCCTCCACTTT.

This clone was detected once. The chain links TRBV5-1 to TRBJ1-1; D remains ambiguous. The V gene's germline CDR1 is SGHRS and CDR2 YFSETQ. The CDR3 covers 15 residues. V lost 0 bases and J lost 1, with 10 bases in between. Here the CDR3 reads CASSLGGRSNTEAFF. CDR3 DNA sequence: TGCGCCAGCAGCTTGGGTGGCAGATCGAACACTGAAGCTTTCTTT. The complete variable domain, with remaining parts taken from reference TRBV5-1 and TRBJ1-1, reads KAGVTQTPRYLIKTRGQQVTLSCSPISGHRSVSWYQQTPGQGLQFLFEYFSETQRNKGNFPGRFSGRQFSNSRSEMNVSTLELGDSALYLCASSLGGRSNTEAFFGQGTRLTVV.

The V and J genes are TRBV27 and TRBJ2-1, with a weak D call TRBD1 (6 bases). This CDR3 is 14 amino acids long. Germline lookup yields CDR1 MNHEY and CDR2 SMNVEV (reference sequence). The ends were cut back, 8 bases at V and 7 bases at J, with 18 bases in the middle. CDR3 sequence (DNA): TGTGCCAGCGGTCGGTCCTTACAGGGAAATGAGCAGTTCTTC. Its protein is CASGRSLQGNEQFF.

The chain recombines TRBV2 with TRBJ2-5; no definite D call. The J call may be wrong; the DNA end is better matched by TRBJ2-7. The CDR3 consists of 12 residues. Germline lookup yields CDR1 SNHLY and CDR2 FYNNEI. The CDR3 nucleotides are TGTGCCAGCAGCCCACAGAGATACGAGCAGTACTTC. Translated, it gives CASSPQRYEQYF.

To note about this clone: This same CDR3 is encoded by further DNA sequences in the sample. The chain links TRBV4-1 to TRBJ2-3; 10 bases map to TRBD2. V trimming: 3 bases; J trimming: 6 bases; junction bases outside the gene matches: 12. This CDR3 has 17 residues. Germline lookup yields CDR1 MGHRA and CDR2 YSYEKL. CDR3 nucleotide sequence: TGCGCCAGCAGCCAGGAGTCTAGCGGGGGCTTCACGGATACGCAGTATTTT. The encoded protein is CASSQESSGGFTDTQYF.

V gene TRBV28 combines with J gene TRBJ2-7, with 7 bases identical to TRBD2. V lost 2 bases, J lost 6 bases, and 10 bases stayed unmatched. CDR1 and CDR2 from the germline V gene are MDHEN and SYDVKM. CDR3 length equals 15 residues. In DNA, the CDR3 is TGTGCCAGCAGTTTACTCTCGGTGACTAGCAGCGAGCAGTACTTC. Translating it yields CASSLLSVTSSEQYF.